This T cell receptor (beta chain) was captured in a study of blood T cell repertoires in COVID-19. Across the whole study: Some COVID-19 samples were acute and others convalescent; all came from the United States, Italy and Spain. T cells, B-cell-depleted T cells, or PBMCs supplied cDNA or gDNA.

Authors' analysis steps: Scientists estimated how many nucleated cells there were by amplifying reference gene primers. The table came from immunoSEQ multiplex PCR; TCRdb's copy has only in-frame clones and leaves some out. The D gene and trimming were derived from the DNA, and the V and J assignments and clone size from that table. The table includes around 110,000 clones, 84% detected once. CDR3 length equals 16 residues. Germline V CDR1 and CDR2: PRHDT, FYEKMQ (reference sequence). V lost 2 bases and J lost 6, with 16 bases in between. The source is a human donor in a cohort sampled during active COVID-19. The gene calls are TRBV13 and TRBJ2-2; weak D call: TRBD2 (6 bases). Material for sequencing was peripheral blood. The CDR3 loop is CASSLTGRMDAGELFF. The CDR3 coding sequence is TGTGCCAGCAGCTTAACGGGGAGGATGGACGCCGGGGAGCTGTTTTTT.